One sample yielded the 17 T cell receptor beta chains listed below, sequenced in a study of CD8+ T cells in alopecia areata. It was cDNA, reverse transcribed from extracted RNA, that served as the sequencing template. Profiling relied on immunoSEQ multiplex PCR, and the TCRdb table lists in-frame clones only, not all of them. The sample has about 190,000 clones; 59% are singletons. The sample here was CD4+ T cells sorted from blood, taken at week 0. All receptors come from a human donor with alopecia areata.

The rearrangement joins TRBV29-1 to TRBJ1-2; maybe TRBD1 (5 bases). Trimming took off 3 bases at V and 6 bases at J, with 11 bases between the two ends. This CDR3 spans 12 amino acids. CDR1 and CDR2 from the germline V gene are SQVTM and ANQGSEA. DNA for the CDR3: TGCAGCGTTGATCGTCAGGGCGATGGCTACACCTTC. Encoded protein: CSVDRQGDGYTF. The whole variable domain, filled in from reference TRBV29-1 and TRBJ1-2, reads SAVISQKPSRDICQRGTSLTIQCQVDSQVTMMFWYRQQPGQSLTLIATANQGSEATYESGFVIDKFPISRPNLTFSTLTVSNMSPEDSSIYLCSVDRQGDGYTFGSGTRLTVV.

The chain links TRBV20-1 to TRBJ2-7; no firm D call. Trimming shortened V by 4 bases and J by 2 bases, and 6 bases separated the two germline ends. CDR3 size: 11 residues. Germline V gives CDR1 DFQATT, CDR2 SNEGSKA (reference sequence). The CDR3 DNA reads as TGCAGTGCTAAGGGTGCCTACGAGCAGTACTTC. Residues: CSAKGAYEQYF.

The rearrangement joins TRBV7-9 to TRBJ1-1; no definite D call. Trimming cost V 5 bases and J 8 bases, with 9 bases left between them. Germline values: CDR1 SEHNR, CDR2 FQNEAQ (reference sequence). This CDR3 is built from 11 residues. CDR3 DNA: TGTGCCAGCAGCACGGCGCAGGAAGCTTTCTTT. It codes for CASSTAQEAFF. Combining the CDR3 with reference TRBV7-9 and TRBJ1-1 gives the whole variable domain DTGVSQNPRHKITKRGQNVTFRCDPISEHNRLYWYRQTLGQGPEFLTYFQNEAQLEKSRLLSDRFSAERPKGSFSTLEIQRTEQGDSAMYLCASSTAQEAFFGQGTRLTVV.

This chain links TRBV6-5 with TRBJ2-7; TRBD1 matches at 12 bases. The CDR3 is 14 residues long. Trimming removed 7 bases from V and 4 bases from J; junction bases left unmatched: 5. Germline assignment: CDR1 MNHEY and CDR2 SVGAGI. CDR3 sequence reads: CASTTGQGAYEQYF. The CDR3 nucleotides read TGTGCCAGCACCACGGGACAGGGGGCTTACGAGCAGTACTTC.

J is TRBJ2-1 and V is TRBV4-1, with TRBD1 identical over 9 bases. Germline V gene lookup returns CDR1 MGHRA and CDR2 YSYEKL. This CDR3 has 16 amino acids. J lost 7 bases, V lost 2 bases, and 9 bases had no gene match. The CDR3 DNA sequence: TGCGCCAGCAGCCAACCTACAGGGGGCAGGGTGAATGAGCAGTTCTTC. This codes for CASSQPTGGRVNEQFF.

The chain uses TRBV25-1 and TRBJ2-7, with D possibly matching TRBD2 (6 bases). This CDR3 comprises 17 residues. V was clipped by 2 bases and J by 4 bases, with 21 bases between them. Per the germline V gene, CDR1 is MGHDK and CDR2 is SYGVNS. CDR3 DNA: TGTGCCAGCAGTGAAAGTCGTACCGGCGGGGTAGGGTACGAGCAGTACTTC. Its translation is CASSESRTGGVGYEQYF.

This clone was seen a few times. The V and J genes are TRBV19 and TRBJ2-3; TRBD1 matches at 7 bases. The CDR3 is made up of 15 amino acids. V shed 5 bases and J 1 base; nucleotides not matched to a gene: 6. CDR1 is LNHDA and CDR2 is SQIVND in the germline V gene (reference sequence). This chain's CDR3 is CASSYGTDRTDTQYF. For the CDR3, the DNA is TGTGCCAGTAGTTACGGGACAGACCGCACAGATACGCAGTATTTT. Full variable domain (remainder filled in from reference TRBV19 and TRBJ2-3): DGGITQSPKYLFRKEGQNVTLSCEQNLNHDAMYWYRQDPGQGLRLIYYSQIVNDFQKGDIAEGYSVSREKKESFPLTVTSAQKNPTAFYLCASSYGTDRTDTQYFGPGTRLTVL.

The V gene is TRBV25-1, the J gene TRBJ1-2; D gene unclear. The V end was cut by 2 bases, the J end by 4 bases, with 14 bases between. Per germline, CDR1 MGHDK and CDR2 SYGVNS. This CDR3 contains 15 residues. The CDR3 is CASSERRYGTYGYTF. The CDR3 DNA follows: TGTGCCAGCAGTGAACGTCGGTACGGCACCTATGGCTACACCTTC.

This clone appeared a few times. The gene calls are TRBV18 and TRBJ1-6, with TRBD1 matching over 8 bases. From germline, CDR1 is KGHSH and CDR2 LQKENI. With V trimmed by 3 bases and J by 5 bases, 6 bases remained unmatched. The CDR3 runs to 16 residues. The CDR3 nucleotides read TGTGCCAGCTCACCGGACAGGGTGTTCAATAATTCACCCCTCCACTTT. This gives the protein CASSPDRVFNNSPLHF. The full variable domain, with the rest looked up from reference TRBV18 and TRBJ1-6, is NAGVMQNPRHLVRRRGQEARLRCSPMKGHSHVYWYRQLPEEGLKFMVYLQKENIIDESGMPKERFSAEFPKEGPSILRIQQVVRGDSAAYFCASSPDRVFNNSPLHFGNGTRLTVT.

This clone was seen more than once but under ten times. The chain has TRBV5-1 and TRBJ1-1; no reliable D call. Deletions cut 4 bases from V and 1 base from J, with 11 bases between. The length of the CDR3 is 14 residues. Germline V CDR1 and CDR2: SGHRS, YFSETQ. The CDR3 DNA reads TGCGCCAGCAGCAGGCGGGGAGAGAACACTGAAGCTTTCTTT. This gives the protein CASSRRGENTEAFF.

CDR3 in amino acids: CASSLGRRGYTF. The CDR3 DNA sequence: TGTGCCAGCAGCTTGGGACGGCGGGGCTACACCTTC. The rearrangement joins TRBV5-8 to TRBJ1-2; no clear D. Germline loops: CDR1 SGHTS, CDR2 YDEGEE. Trimming pared 0 bases from V and 8 bases from J, leaving 8 bases between. This CDR3 has 12 amino acids.

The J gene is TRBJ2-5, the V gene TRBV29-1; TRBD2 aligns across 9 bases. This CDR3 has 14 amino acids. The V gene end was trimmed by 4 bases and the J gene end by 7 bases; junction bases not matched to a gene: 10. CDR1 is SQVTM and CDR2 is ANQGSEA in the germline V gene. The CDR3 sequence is CSVAGLAPRATQYF. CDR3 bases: TGCAGCGTTGCCGGACTAGCGCCCCGTGCGACCCAGTACTTC.

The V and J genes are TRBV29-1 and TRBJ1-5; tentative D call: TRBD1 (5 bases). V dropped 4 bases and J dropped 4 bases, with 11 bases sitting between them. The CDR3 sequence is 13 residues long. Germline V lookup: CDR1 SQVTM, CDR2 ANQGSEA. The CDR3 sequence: CSVGGNQNQPQHF. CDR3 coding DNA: TGCAGCGTTGGGGGGAACCAAAATCAGCCCCAGCATTTT.

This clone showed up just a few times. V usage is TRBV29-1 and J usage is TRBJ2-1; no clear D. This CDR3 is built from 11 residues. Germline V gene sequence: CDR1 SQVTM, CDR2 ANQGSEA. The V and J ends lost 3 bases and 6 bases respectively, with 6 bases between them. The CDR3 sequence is CSVDNSNEQFF. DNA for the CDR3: TGCAGCGTTGATAACAGCAATGAGCAGTTCTTC.

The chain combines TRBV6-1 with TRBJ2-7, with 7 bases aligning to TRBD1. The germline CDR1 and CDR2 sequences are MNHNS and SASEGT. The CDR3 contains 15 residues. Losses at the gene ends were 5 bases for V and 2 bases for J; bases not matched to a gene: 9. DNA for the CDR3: TGTGCCAGCAGTTCTGACAGGGTCCCACCCTACGAGCAGTACTTC. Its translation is CASSSDRVPPYEQYF.

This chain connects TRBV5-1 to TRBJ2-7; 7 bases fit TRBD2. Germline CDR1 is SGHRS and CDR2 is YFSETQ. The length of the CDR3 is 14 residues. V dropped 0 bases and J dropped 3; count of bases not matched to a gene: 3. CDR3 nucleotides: TGCGCCAGCAGCTTGGCCGGGGGGTTCTACGAGCAGTACTTC. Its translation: CASSLAGGFYEQYF. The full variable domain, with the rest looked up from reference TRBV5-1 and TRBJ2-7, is KAGVTQTPRYLIKTRGQQVTLSCSPISGHRSVSWYQQTPGQGLQFLFEYFSETQRNKGNFPGRFSGRQFSNSRSEMNVSTLELGDSALYLCASSLAGGFYEQYFGPGTRLTVT.

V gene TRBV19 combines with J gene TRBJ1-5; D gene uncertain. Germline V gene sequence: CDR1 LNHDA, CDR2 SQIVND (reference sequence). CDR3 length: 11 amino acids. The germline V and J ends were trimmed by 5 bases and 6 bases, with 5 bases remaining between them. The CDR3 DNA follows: TGTGCCAGTAGTTCGGTTCAGCCCCAGCATTTT. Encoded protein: CASSSVQPQHF.